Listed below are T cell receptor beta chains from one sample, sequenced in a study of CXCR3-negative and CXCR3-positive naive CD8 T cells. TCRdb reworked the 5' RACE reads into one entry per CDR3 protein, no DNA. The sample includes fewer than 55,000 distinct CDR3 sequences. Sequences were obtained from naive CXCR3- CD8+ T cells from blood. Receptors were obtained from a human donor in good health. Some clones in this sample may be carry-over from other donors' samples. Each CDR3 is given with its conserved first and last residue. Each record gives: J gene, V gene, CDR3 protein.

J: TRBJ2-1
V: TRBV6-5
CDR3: CASSSDPGHEGNEQFF

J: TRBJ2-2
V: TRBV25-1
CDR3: CASTGGAANTGELFF

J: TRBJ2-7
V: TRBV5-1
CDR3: CASSLAGQGLPEQYF

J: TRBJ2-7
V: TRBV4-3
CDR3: CASSQRDSSSYEQYF

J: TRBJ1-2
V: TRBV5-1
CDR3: CASSLRSRILLNYGYTF

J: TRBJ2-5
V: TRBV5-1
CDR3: CASSLGEVWETQYF

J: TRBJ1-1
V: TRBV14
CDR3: CASSQVFLTDPPPKTEAFF

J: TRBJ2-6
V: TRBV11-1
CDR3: CASSLRPASVGANVLTF

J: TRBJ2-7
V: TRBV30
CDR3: CAWDRVGYEQYF

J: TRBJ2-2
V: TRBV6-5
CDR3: CASSEARAGGTGELFF

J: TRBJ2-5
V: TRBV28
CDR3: CASSFTRETQYF

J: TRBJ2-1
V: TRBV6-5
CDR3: CASTGYNEQFF

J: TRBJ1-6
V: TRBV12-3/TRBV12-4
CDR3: CASSFTGRNSPLHF

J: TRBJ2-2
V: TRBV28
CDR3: CARYSTGIHQTSATGELFF

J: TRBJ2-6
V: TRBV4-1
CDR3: CASSQDRRDGDSRTNVLTF

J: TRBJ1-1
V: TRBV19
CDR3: CASSKMNHNTEAFF

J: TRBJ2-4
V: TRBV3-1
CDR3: CASSHAWVLYF

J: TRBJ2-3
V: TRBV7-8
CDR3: CASSHPDRYTDTQYF

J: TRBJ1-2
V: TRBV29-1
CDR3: CSVDGQGYGYTF

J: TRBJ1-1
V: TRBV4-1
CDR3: CASSPKTGGAEAFF

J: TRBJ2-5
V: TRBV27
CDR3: CASSIVGARLSYQETQYF

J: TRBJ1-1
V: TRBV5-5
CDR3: CASSLSPWGGATEAFF

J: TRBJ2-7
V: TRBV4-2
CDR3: CASSQGDSGSAYEQYF

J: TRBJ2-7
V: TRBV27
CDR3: CASSLSGATGGPYEQYF

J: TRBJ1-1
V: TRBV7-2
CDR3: CASTVESEAFF

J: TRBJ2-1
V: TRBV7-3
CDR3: CASSLGGVNNEQFF

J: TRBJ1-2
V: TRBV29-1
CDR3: CSVVTPGYGYTF

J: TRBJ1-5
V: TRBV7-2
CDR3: CASSLLNQPQHF

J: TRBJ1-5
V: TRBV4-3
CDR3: CASSQDGGGYQPQHF

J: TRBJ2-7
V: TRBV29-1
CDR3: CSVEGGVGLSYEQYF

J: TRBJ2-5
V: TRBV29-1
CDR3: CSVEPRETQYF

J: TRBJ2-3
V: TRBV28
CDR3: CASSSRDSSTDTQYF

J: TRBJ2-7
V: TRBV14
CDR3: CASSQRSGTADYEQYF

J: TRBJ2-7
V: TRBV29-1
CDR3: CSVLWDISYEQYF

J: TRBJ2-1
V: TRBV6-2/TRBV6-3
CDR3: CASSQKTSGPLYEQFF

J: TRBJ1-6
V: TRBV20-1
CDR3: CSARDPMTGVFRGSPLHF

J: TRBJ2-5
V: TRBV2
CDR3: CASSETLRETQYF

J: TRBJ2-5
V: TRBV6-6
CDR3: CASSYSILAGGTTQETQYF

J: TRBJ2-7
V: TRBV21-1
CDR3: CASSKDQARQMPSYEQYF

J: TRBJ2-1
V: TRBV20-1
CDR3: CSAGSPSGSYYEQFF

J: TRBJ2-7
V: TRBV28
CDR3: CASIDPGGLYEQYF

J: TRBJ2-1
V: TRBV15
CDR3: CATSPSQTTSSYNEQFF

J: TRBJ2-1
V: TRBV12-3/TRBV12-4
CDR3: CASTSGGVEQFF

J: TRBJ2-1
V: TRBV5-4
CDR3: CASSFRDYLGTEQFF

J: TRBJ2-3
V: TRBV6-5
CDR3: CASSYSVGTESTDTQYF

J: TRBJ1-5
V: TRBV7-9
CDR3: CASSPDWTSNQPQHF

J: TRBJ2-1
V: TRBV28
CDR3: CASSFRGPSYNEQFF

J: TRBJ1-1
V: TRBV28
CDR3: CASSLPWVAGNTEAFF

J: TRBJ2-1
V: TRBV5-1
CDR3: CASRKDRESYNEQFF

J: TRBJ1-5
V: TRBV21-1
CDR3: CASRKIRDRVNQPQHF

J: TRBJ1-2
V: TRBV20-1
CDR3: CSATRAQGFYGYTF